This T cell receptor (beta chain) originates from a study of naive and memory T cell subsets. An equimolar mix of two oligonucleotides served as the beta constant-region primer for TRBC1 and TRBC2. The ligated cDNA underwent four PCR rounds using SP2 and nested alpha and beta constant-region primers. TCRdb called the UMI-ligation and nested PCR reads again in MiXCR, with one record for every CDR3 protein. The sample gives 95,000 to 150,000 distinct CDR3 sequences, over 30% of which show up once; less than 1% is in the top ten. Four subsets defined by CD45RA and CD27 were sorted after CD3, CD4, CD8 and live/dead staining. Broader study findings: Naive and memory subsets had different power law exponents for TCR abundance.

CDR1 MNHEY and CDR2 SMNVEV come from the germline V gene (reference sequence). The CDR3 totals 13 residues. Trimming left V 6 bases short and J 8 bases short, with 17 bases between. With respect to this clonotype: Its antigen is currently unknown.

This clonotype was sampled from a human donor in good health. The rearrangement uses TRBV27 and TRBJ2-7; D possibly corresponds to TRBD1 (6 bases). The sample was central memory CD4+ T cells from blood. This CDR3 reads CASSSSHGTKQYF. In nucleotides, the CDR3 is TGTGCCAGCAGCTCCTCCCACGGGACAAAGCAGTACTTC.